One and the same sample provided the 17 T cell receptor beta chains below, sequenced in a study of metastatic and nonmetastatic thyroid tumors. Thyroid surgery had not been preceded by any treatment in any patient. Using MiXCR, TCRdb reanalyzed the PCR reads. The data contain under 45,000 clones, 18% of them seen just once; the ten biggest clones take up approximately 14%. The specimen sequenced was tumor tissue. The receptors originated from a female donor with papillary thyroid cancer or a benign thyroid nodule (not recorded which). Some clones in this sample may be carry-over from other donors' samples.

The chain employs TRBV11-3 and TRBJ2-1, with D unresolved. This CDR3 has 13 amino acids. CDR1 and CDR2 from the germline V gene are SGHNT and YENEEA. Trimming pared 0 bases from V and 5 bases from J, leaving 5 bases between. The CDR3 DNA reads TGTGCCAGCAGCTTAGACACCCACAATGAGCAGTTCTTC. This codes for CASSLDTHNEQFF.

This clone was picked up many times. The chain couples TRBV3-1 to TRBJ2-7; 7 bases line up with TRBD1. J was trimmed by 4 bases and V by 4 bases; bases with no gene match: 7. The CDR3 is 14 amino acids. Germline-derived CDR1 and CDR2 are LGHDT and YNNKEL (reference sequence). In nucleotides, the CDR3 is TGTGCCAGCAGCCGAACAGGGGCCAGGTACGAGCAGTACTTC. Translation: CASSRTGARYEQYF.

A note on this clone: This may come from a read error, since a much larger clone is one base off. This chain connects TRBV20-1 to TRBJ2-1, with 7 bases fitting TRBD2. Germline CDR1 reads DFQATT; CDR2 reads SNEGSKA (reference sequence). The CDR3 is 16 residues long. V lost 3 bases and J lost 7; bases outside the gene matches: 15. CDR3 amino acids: CSASFRTGGRGNEQFF. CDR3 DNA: TGCAGTGCTAGTTTTCGGACTGGCGGGAGAGGGAATGAGCAGTTCTTC.

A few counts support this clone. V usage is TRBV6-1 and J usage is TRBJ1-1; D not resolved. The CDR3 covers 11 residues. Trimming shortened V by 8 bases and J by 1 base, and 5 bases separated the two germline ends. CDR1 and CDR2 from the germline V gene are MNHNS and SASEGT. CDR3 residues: CASDGNTEAFF. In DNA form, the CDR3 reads TGTGCCAGCGACGGGAACACTGAAGCTTTCTTT.

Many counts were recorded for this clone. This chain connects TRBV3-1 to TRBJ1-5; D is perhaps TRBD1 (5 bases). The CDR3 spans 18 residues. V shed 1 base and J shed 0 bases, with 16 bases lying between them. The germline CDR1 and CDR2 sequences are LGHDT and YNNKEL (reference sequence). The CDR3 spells CASSQAYRTPYSNQPQHF. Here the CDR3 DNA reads TGTGCCAGCAGCCAAGCTTACAGGACCCCTTATAGCAATCAGCCCCAGCATTTT.

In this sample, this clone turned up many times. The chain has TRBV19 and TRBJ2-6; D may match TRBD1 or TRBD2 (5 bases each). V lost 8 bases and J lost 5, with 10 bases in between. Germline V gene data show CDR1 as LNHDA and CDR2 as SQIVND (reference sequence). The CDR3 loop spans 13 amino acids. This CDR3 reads CASHGGWANVLTF. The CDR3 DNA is TGTGCCAGTCATGGGGGTTGGGCCAACGTCCTGACTTTC. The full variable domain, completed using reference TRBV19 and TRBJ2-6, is DGGITQSPKYLFRKEGQNVTLSCEQNLNHDAMYWYRQDPGQGLRLIYYSQIVNDFQKGDIAEGYSVSREKKESFPLTVTSAQKNPTAFYLCASHGGWANVLTFGAGSRLTVL.

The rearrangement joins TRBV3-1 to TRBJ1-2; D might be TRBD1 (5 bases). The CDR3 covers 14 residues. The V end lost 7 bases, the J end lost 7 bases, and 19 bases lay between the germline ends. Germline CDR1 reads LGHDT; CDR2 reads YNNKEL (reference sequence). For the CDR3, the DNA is TGTGCCAGCACAAAAGAGGACACCGGGGGTGGCTACACCTTC. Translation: CASTKEDTGGGYTF.

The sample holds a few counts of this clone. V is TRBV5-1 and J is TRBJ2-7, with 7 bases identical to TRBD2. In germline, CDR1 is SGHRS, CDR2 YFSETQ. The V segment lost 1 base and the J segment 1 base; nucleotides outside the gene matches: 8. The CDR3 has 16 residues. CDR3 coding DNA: TGCGCCAGCAGCTTGCGAAGCGCTAGCGGATCCTACGAGCAGTACTTC. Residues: CASSLRSASGSYEQYF.

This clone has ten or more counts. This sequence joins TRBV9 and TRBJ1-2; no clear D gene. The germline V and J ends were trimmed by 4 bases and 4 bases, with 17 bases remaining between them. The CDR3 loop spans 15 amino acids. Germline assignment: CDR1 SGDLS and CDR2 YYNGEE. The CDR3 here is CASSKEGTVGYGYTF. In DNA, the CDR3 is TGTGCCAGCAGCAAAGAGGGAACGGTCGGCTATGGCTACACCTTC.

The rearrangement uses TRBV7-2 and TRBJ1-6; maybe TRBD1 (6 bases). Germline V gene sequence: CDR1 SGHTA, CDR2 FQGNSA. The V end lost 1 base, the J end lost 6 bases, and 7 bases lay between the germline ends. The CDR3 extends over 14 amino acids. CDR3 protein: CASSLDRVNSPLHF. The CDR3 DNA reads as TGTGCCAGCAGCTTAGACAGGGTTAATTCACCCCTCCACTTT.

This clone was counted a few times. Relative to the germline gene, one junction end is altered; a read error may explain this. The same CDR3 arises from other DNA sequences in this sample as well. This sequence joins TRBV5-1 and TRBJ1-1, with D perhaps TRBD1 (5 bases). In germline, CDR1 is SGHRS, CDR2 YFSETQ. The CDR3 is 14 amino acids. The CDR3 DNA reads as TGCGCCAGCAGCCCGAACCGACAGAACACTGAGGCTTTCTTT. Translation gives CASSPNRQNTEAFF. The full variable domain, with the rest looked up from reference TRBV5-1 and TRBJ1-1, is KAGVTQTPRYLIKTRGQQVTLSCSPISGHRSVSWYQQTPGQGLQFLFEYFSETQRNKGNFPGRFSGRQFSNSRSEMNVSTLELGDSALYLCASSPNRQNTEAFFGQGTRLTVV.

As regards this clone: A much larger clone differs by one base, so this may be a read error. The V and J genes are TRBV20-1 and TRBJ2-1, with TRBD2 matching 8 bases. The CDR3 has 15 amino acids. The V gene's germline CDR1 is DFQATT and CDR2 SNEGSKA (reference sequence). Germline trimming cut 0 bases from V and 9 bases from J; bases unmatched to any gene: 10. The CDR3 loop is CSARDISGSQSEQFF. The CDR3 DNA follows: TGCAGTGCTAGAGATATCAGCGGGAGTCAAAGTGAGCAGTTCTTC.

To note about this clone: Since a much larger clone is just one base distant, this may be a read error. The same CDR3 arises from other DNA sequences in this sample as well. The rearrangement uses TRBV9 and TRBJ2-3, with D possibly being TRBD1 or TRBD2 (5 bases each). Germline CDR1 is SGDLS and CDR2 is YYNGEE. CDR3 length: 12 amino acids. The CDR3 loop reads CASSRGGDTQYF. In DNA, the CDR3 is TGTGCCAGCAGCCGGGGCGGAGATACGCAGTACTTT.

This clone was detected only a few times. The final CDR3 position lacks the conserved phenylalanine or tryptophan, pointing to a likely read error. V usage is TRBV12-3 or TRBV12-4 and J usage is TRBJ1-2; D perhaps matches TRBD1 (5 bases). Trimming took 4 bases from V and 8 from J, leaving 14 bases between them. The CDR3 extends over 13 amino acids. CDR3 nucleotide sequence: TGTGCCAGCAGTTGGGACCCAGATGTCGGCTACACCATC. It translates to CASSWDPDVGYTI.

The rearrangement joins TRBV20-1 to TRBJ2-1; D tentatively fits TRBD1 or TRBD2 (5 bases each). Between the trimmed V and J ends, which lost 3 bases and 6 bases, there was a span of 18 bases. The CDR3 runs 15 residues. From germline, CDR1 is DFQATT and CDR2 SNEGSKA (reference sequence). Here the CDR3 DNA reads TGCAGTGCTAGGCCCGGGACGAGCGTGGTCAATGAGCAGTTCTTC. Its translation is CSARPGTSVVNEQFF.

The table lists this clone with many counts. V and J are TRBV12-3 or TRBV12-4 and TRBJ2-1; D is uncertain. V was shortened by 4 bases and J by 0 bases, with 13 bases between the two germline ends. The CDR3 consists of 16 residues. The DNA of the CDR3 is TGTGCCAGCAGTTCCTACCTAGTTAGCTCCTACAATGAGCAGTTCTTC. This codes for CASSSYLVSSYNEQFF.

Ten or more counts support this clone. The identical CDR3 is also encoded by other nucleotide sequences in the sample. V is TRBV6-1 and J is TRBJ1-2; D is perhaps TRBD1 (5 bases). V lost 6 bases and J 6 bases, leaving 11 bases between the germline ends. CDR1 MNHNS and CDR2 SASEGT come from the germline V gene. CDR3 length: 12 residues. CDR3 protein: CASSFGGDGYTF. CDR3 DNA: TGTGCCAGCAGCTTCGGAGGGGATGGCTACACCTTC.